This T cell receptor beta chain was obtained from a study of blood T cell repertoires in COVID-19. The wider study: The United States, Italy and Spain were the sources of the acute and convalescent COVID-19 samples.

V was cut by 6 bases and J by 10 bases, with 21 bases left in between. This CDR3 has 14 amino acids. CDR1 MNHEY and CDR2 SVGAGI come from the germline V gene. The protocol was immunoSEQ multiplex PCR, while the TCRdb copy is restricted to in-frame clones and leaves out a portion. The sample holds about 26,000 clones; about 90% are singletons and the top ten take 2.5% to 3.5%. The specimen sequenced was peripheral blood. The sequence derives from a human donor in a cohort sampled during active COVID-19. The chain has TRBV6-5 and TRBJ1-1; D is perhaps TRBD1 (5 bases). CDR3 coding DNA: TGTGCCAGCAGGGATAGGGCGGCGGGGCGTGGAGCTTTCTTT. It yields the protein CASRDRAAGRGAFF.